Included here is one T cell receptor (beta chain) sequence, with context. The data stem from a study of blood T cell repertoires in COVID-19. The data were produced by immunoSEQ multiplex PCR, yet TCRdb's version contains in-frame clones alone and is incomplete. The repertoire has around 230,000 clones, roughly 80% of them found once; the top ten carry approximately 8%. The germline V gene encodes CDR1 MNHEY and CDR2 SVGAGI. Trimming pared 2 bases from V and 10 bases from J, leaving 8 bases between. This CDR3 has 11 residues. This chain joins TRBV6-5 and TRBJ1-1, with D unclear. The sequencing sample was made of peripheral blood. The TCR sequence derives from a woman aged 80 or over with acute or convalescent COVID-19. CDR3 region: CASSYKSGAFF. The CDR3 bases are TGTGCCAGCAGTTACAAGTCAGGAGCTTTCTTT.